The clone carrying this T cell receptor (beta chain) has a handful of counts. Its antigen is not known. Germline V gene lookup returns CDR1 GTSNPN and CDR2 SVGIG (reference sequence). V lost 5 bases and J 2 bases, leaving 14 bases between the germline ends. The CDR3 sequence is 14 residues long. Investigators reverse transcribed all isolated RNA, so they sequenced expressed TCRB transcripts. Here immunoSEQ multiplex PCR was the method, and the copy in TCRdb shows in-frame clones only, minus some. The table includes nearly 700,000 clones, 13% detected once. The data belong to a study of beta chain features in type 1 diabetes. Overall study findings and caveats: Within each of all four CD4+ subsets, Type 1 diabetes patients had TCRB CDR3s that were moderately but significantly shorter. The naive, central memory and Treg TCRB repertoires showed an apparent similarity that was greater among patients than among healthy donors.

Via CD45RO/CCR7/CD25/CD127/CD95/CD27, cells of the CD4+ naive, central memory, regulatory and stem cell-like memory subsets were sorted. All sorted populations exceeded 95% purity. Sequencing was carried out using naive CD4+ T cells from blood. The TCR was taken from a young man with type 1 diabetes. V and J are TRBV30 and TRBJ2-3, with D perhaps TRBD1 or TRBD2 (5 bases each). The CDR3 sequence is CAWAPGPHTDTQYF. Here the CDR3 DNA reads TGTGCCTGGGCACCGGGACCGCACACAGATACGCAGTATTTT.